This passage covers 3 T cell receptor beta chains from one sample sequenced in a study of neurological immune-mediated disorders. TCRdb called the 5' RACE reads again in MiXCR, with one record for every CDR3 protein. The sample includes some 78,000 distinct CDR3 sequences, less than 5.5% of them seen just once. The sequencing input was PBMCs. The receptors here all came from a woman aged 25 to 39 with multiple sclerosis.

In this sample, this clonotype turned up many times. The chain uses TRBV3-1 and TRBJ1-1, with 7 bases aligning to TRBD1. This CDR3 contains 15 residues. V shed 1 base, J shed 1 base, and the junction held 3 bases outside the gene matches. The germline V gene encodes CDR1 LGHDT and CDR2 YNNKEL (reference sequence). CDR3 DNA sequence: TGTGCCAGCAGCCAAGGGACAGGATGGAACACTGAAGCTTTCTTT. This encodes CASSQGTGWNTEAFF. The whole variable domain, filled in from reference TRBV3-1 and TRBJ1-1, reads DTAVSQTPKYLVTQMGNDKSIKCEQNLGHDTMYWYKQDSKKFLKIMFSYNNKELIINETVPNRFSPKSPDKAHLNLHINSLELGDSAVYFCASSQGTGWNTEAFFGQGTRLTVV.

This clonotype has a handful of counts. The V call is TRBV6-5, the J call TRBJ1-1; 7 bases agree with TRBD1. There are 15 residues in the CDR3. Germline V gene lookup returns CDR1 MNHEY and CDR2 SVGAGI. Trimming took 6 bases from V and 0 from J; bases not matched to a gene: 7. In DNA, the CDR3 is TGTGCCAGCAGGCGAGGACAGGAGCTGAACACTGAAGCTTTCTTT. As protein: CASRRGQELNTEAFF.

This clonotype was counted ten times or more. The chain uses TRBV5-6 and TRBJ2-7, with D possibly TRBD1 on 5 matching bases. This CDR3 contains 16 residues. The germline V and J ends were trimmed by 0 bases and 2 bases, with 15 bases remaining between them. The germline V gene encodes CDR1 SGHDT and CDR2 YYEEEE. CDR3 sequence reads: CASSLVRQTKAYEQYV. The CDR3 DNA sequence: TGTGCCAGCAGCTTGGTTAGACAGACCAAGGCCTACGAGCAGTACGTC.